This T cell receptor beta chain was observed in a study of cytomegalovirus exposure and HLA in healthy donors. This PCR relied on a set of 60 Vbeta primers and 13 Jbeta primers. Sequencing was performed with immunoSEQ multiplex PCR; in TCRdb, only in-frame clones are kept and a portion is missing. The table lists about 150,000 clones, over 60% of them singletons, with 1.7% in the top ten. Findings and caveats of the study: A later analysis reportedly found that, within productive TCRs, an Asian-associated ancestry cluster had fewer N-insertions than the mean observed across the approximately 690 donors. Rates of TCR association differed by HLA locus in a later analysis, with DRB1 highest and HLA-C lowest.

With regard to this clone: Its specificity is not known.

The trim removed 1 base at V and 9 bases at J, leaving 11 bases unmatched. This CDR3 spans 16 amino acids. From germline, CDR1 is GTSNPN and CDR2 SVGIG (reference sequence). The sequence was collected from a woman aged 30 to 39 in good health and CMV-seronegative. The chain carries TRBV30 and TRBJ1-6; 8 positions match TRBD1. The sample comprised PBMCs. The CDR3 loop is CAWSAPQGATISPLHF. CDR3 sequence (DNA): TGTGCCTGGAGTGCACCCCAGGGGGCGACGATTTCACCCCTCCACTTT.